This is a list of T cell receptor beta chains from one sample in a study of blood T cell repertoires in COVID-19. Using immunoSEQ multiplex PCR, the repertoire was profiled, and TCRdb retains in-frame clones only, with some absent. The data hold roughly 200,000 clones, with around 90% observed a single time. Sample: peripheral blood. The receptors here all came from a man aged 35-49 years with acute or convalescent COVID-19. The CDR3 runs from the conserved cysteine through the conserved F or W. A D gene is named only where the DNA matches it firmly. The size entry is marked missing in some rows and otherwise reads once, few, many or a size class.

>once|TRBV2|-|TRBJ2-5
TGTGCCAGCAGAAGCGGCGGGAACCAAGAGACCCAGTACTTC
CASRSGGNQETQYF
>-|TRBV29-1|TRBD1|TRBJ1-6
TGCAGCGTTATACAGGGGGCTAATTCACCCCTCCACTTT
CSVIQGANSPLHF
>-|TRBV6-5|-|TRBJ1-5
TGTGCCAGCAGTTACTCATTCACAGGGCGCGATCAGCCCCAGCATTTT
CASSYSFTGRDQPQHF
>-|TRBV18|TRBD1|TRBJ1-2
TGTGCCAGCTCAGAGGACAGGCGGGACTATGGCTACACCTTC
CASSEDRRDYGYTF
>-|TRBV6-6|-|TRBJ1-1
TGTGCCAGCAGGCCGGCGGGGGGGCGCGGCACTGAAGCTTTCTTT
CASRPAGGRGTEAFF
>-|TRBV6-2/TRBV6-3|-|TRBJ2-7
TGTGCCAGCAGCCACCCGGTTTTAATACAGGGAAAGTATGCGGACGAGCAGTACTTC
CASSHPVLIQGKYADEQYF
>-|TRBV10-3|TRBD1|TRBJ1-5
TGTGCCATCAGCCCCGGACAGGGCAATCAGCCCCAGCATTTT
CAISPGQGNQPQHF
>-|TRBV2|TRBD1|TRBJ2-1
TGTGCCAGCAGAGACAGGGGCGATGAGCAGTTCTTC
CASRDRGDEQFF
>once|TRBV6-5|TRBD2|TRBJ2-3
TGTGCCAGCTCCTTACTAGCGGGGGGGCCTGCTACGCAGTATTTT
CASSLLAGGPATQYF
>few|TRBV7-2|-|TRBJ2-7
TGTGCCAGCAGCTCACATAGGAGTTCTGGGTCATACGAGCAGTACTTC
CASSSHRSSGSYEQYF
>-|TRBV25-1|-|TRBJ2-3
TGTGCCAGCAGTGATACACGTTCCGCGGCAGATACGCAGTATTTT
CASSDTRSAADTQYF
>-|TRBV7-3|TRBD1|TRBJ2-1
TGTGCCAGCAGCGCAGGACAGGGTTTCGGCAATGAGCAGTTCTTC
CASSAGQGFGNEQFF
>-|TRBV2|TRBD2|TRBJ2-3
TGTGCCAGCACGACTAGCGGCACAGATACGCAGTATTTT
CASTTSGTDTQYF
>-|TRBV27|-|TRBJ2-1
TGTGCCAGCACATCGGGCAATGAGCAGTTCTTC
CASTSGNEQFF
>-|TRBV30|-|TRBJ1-1
TGTGCCTGGAGTTCCCTGCGACGACAGAGATTT
CAWSSLRRQRF
>-|TRBV6-5|-|TRBJ1-3
TGTGCCAGCAGTTCCGAACTAGGGGGAGCAAACACCATATATTTT
CASSSELGGANTIYF
>-|TRBV7-9|-|TRBJ2-7
TGTGCCAGCAGCTCCCTCTCAGGGACTTCTCCCTACGAGCAGTACTTC
CASSSLSGTSPYEQYF
>-|TRBV6-6|TRBD1|TRBJ2-1
TGTGCCAGCAGTCAGACAGGGCGCTCACTTTGGTACAATGAGCAGTTCTTC
CASSQTGRSLWYNEQFF
>-|TRBV2|-|TRBJ2-5
TGTGCCAGCAGTGGGCCGGGCGGGCAAGAGACCCAGTACTTC
CASSGPGGQETQYF
>-|TRBV12-3/TRBV12-4|-|TRBJ1-5
TGTGCCAGCAGCTTAGGGGGGGGTCAGCCCCAGCATTTT
CASSLGGGQPQHF
>-|TRBV13|TRBD1|TRBJ2-1
TGTGCCAGCAGCTTCCCGGACAGGGGAGTAAATGAGCAGTTCTTC
CASSFPDRGVNEQFF
>-|TRBV5-4|TRBD2|TRBJ2-3
TGTGCCAGCAGCTTCCGACTAGCGGGGGGCTTGGATACGCAGTATTTT
CASSFRLAGGLDTQYF
>-|TRBV4-3|-|TRBJ2-1
TGCGCCAGCAGCCAAGGGACTGTTACCTACAATGAGCAGTTCTTC
CASSQGTVTYNEQFF
>once|TRBV15|-|TRBJ1-2
TGTGCCACCAGCAGAGTGGGGGGAGGCTACACCTTC
CATSRVGGGYTF
>-|TRBV6-6|TRBD1|TRBJ1-5
TGTGCCAGCAGTTACCAGGGCAGGGGGTCCAATCAGCCCCAGCATTTT
CASSYQGRGSNQPQHF
>-|TRBV6-5|-|TRBJ2-1
TGTGCCAGCAGGCCAGGGGTCGGGTCCTACAATGAGCAGTTCTTC
CASRPGVGSYNEQFF
>-|TRBV4-2|TRBD2|TRBJ2-2
TGTGCCAGCAGCCGCGAAGCCATAGCGGGGAGGCCCGGGGAGCTGTTTTTT
CASSREAIAGRPGELFF
>-|TRBV29-1|-|TRBJ2-1
TGCAGCGTTGAAGAGGTCGGCAATGAGCAGTTCTTC
CSVEEVGNEQFF
>-|TRBV30|TRBD1|TRBJ2-1
TGTGCCTGGGGAACGGACAGGGGAAGTGCTGAGCAGTTCTTC
CAWGTDRGSAEQFF